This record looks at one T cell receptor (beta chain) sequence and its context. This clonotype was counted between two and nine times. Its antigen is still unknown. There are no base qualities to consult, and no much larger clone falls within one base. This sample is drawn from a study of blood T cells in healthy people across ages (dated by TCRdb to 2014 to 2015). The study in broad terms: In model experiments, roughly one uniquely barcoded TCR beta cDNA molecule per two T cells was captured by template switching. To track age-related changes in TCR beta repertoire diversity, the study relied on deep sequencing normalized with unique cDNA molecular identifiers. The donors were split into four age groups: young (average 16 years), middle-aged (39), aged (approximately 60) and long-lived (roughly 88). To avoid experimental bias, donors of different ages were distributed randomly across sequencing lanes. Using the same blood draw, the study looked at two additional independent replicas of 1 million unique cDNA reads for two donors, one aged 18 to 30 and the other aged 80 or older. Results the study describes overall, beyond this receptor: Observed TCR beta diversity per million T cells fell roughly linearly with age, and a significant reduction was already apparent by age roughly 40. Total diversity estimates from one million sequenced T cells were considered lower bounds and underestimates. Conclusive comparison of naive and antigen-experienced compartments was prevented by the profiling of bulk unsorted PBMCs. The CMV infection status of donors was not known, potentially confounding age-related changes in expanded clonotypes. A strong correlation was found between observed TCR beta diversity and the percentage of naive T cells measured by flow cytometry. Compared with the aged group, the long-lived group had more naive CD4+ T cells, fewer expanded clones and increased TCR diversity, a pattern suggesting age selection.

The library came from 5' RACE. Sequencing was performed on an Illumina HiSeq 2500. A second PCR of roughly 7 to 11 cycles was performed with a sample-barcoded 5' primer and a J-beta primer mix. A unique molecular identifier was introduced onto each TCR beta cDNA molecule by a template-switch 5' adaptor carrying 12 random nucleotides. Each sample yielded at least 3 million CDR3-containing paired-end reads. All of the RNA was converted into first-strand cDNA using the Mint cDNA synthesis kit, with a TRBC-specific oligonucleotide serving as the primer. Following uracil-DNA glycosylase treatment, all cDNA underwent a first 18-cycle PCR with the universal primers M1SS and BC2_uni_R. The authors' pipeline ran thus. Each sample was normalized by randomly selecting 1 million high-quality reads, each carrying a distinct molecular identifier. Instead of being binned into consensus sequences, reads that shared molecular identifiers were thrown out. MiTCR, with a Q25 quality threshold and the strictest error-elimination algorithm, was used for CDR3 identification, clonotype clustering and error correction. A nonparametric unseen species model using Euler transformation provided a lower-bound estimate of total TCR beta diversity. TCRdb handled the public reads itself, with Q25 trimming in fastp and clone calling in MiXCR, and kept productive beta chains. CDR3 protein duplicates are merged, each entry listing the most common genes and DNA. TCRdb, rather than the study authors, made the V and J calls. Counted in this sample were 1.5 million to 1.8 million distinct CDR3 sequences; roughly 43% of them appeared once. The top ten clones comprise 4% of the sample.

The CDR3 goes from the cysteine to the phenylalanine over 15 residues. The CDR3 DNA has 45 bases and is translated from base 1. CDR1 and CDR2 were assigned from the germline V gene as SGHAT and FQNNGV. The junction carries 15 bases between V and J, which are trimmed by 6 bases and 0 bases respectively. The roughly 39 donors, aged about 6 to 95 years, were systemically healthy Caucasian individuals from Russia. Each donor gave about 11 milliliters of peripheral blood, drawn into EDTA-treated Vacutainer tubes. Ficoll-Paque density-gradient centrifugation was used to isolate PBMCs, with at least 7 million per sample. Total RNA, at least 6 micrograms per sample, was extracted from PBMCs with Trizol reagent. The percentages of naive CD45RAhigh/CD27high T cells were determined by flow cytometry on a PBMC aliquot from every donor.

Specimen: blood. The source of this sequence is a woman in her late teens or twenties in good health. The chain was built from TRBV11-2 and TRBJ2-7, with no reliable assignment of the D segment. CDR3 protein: CASSTVRPSSYEQYF. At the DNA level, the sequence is TGTGCCAGCAGTACGGTGAGACCGAGCTCCTACGAGCAGTACTTC.